This T cell receptor beta chain was identified during a study of sequential checkpoint blockade in melanoma. Study information: Arm A got nivolumab then ipilimumab; arm B the reverse, 1:1. Each arm's sequence ended with maintenance nivolumab.

The CDR3 is 16 residues long. Per the germline V gene, CDR1 is SGDLS and CDR2 is YYNGEE. With 3 bases clipped from V and 3 bases from J, the junction kept 3 bases outside the gene matches. The treatment: randomized to nivolumab then ipilimumab (arm A) or the reverse (arm B). No patient had prior DNA-damaging chemotherapy. From thawed PBMCs, live CD3+CD8+ cells negative for CD19 and CD56 were sorted. Libraries were prepared by immunoSEQ multiplex PCR; TCRdb keeps only in-frame clonotypes and omits some of them. The table has approximately 26,000 clones, roughly 80% seen once. The source is a human donor with melanoma. This chain joins TRBV9 and TRBJ2-3, with 14 positions matching TRBD2. This specimen was CD8+ T cells sorted from blood (inferred from file names), taken from a patient given nivolumab and ipilimumab in sequence. The CDR3 here is CASSGTSGRSTDTQYF. The CDR3 DNA reads TGTGCCAGCAGCGGGACTAGCGGGAGGTCTACAGATACGCAGTATTTT.